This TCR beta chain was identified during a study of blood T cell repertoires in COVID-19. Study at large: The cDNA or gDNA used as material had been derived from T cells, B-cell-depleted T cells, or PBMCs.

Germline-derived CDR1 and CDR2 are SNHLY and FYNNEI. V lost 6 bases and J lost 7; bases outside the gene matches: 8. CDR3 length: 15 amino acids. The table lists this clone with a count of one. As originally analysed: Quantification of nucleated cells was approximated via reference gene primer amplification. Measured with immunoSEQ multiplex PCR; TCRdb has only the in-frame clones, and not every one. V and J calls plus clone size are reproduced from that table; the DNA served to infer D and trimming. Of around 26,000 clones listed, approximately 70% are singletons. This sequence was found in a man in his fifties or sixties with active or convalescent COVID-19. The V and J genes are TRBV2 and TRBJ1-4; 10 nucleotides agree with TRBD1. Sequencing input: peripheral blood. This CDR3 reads CASRRQGAQGEKLFF. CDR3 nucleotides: TGTGCCAGCAGGAGACAGGGGGCGCAAGGTGAAAAACTGTTTTTT.